These 26 T cell receptor beta chains share one sample of origin, sequenced in a study of blood T cell repertoires in COVID-19 (dated by TCRdb to the early 2020s). Library prep was done by the immunoSEQ multiplex PCR assay. TCRdb carries this immuneACCESS record with in-frame sequences only. Its versions omit some clonotypes, under half of them owing to an unresolved V gene in the studies checked, with the rest unexplained. Counted in this sample were 350,000 to 450,000 clones; roughly 85% of them appeared once. The ten most abundant clones make up 3.6% of the sample. Sequenced: peripheral blood. These receptors were taken from a woman aged 18-35 years with acute or convalescent COVID-19.

The CDR3 region has the DNA TGTGCCAGTTTAGCGGGGGTCTCCTACAATGAGCAGTTCTTC. It translates to CASLAGVSYNEQFF. The chain couples TRBV28 to TRBJ2-1; TRBD2 matches 9 bases. The J segment lost 0 bases and the V segment lost 9 bases, leaving 3 bases of the junction unmatched. Germline loops: CDR1 MDHEN, CDR2 SYDVKM. This CDR3 has 14 amino acids. Filled out from reference TRBV28 and TRBJ2-1, the complete variable domain reads DVKVTQSSRYLVKRTGEKVFLECVQDMDHENMFWYRQDPGLGLRLIYFSYDVKMKEKGDIPEGYSVSREKKERFSLILESASTNQTSMYLCASLAGVSYNEQFFGPGTRLTVL.

The genes are TRBV19 and TRBJ2-1; the match to TRBD1 covers 7 bases. Trimming took 6 bases from V and 8 from J; bases not matched to a gene: 7. The germline gives CDR1 LNHDA, CDR2 SQIVND (reference sequence). The CDR3 runs to 13 residues. The CDR3 spells CASSPYQGDEQFF. The CDR3 DNA reads as TGTGCCAGTAGCCCCTACCAGGGGGATGAGCAGTTCTTC.

The rearrangement uses TRBV7-2 and TRBJ2-7, with 7 positions matching TRBD1. The CDR3 has 14 residues. Germline V gene lookup returns CDR1 SGHTA and CDR2 FQGNSA. Trimming cost V 5 bases and J 1 base; bases outside gene matches: 5. The CDR3 loop is CASSLGDSSYEQYF. The CDR3 coding sequence is TGTGCCAGCAGCCTTGGGGACAGTTCCTACGAGCAGTACTTC.

The V and J genes are TRBV6-2 or TRBV6-3 and TRBJ1-5, with a weak D call TRBD1 (6 bases). V shed 2 bases and J shed 3 bases, with 20 bases lying between them. There are 18 residues in the CDR3. Germline CDR1 and CDR2: MNHEY and SVGEGT. The CDR3 spells CASSYTQLRGGVNQPQHF. CDR3 coding DNA: TGTGCCAGCAGTTACACACAACTCAGGGGTGGAGTCAATCAGCCCCAGCATTTT.

The rearrangement uses TRBV2 and TRBJ2-3, with 8 bases fitting TRBD2. The CDR3 contains 17 residues. Germline V gives CDR1 SNHLY, CDR2 FYNNEI. With V trimmed by 7 bases and J by 1 base, 13 bases remained unmatched. The CDR3 region is CASTPPKGSGGTDTQYF. The CDR3 DNA reads TGTGCCAGCACCCCCCCAAAAGGTAGCGGGGGCACAGATACGCAGTATTTT.

The chain couples TRBV3-1 (or the pseudogene TRBV3-2) to TRBJ2-7; 11 bases are shared with TRBD1. The germline V gene encodes CDR1 LGHDT and CDR2 YNNKEL (reference sequence). The J segment lost 4 bases and the V segment lost 4 bases, leaving 12 bases of the junction unmatched. The CDR3 loop spans 17 amino acids. CDR3 DNA: TGTGCCAGCAGCCGCGGGACAGGGGGTCTCCACGGATACGAGCAGTACTTC. As protein: CASSRGTGGLHGYEQYF.

A remark on this clone: A single base separates this from a much larger clone, so it may be a read error. V gene TRBV12-3 or TRBV12-4 combines with J gene TRBJ2-7; 7 bases are shared with TRBD1. Germline trimming cut 7 bases from V and 0 bases from J; bases unmatched to any gene: 3. This CDR3 comprises 13 residues. CDR3 coding DNA: TGTGCCAGCACCCGGGACAGCTCCTACGAGCAGTACTTC. Translated: CASTRDSSYEQYF.

This clone was seen only once. The gene calls are TRBV6-6 and TRBJ2-2; D gene unclear. The V gene lost 6 bases and the J gene lost 4 bases, with 9 bases spanning the gap. Looked up from germline, CDR1 is MNHNY and CDR2 is SVGAGI (reference sequence). There are 13 residues in the CDR3. Here the CDR3 reads CASSPGSTGELFF. CDR3 bases: TGTGCCAGCAGCCCCGGGTCCACCGGGGAGCTGTTTTTT.

The chain employs TRBV4-2 and TRBJ2-7, with 10 nucleotides matching TRBD2. Unmatched junction bases numbered 23, after V lost 1 base and J lost 5 bases. The CDR3 consists of 21 residues. Germline V CDR1 and CDR2: LGHNA, YNFKEQ. DNA for the CDR3: TGTGCCAGCAGCCAAGTTATTTCGTATTCCCAGCGGGCTAGCGGGAGAGACGAGCAGTACTTC. This encodes CASSQVISYSQRASGRDEQYF.

The chain links TRBV9 to TRBJ2-1; TRBD2 matches at 15 bases. The trim removed 0 bases at V and 0 bases at J, leaving 1 base unmatched. The CDR3 extends over 18 amino acids. Germline V gene sequence: CDR1 SGDLS, CDR2 YYNGEE. CDR3 nucleotide sequence: TGTGCCAGCAGCGTAGGGACTAGCGGGGGGGGCTCCTACAATGAGCAGTTCTTC. Amino acids: CASSVGTSGGGSYNEQFF.

The V and J genes are TRBV2 and TRBJ2-7, with D maybe TRBD2 (6 bases). CDR1 and CDR2 (germline): SNHLY, FYNNEI. The CDR3 contains 18 residues. The V gene lost 5 bases and the J gene lost 0 bases, with 23 bases spanning the gap. This CDR3 is CASSHLSPGTGTSYEQYF. The CDR3 DNA follows: TGTGCCAGCAGTCACCTTAGCCCGGGGACTGGGACCTCCTACGAGCAGTACTTC.

V and J are TRBV3-1 (or the pseudogene TRBV3-2) and TRBJ2-7, with 11 positions matching TRBD2. Unmatched junction bases numbered 8, after V lost 1 base and J lost 3 bases. This CDR3 spans 17 amino acids. Germline assignment: CDR1 LGHDT and CDR2 YNNKEL (reference sequence). This chain's CDR3 is CASSQVISGGENYEQYF. As DNA, the CDR3 is TGTGCCAGCAGCCAAGTTATTAGCGGGGGGGAAAACTACGAGCAGTACTTC.

The V call is TRBV14, the J call TRBJ1-2; 7 bases fit TRBD1. The CDR3 runs 16 residues. Germline V CDR1 and CDR2: SGHDN, FVKESK. The V gene end was trimmed by 1 base and the J gene end by 4 bases; junction bases not matched to a gene: 9. The chain's CDR3 is CASSQVGQTFSYGYTF. CDR3 in DNA: TGTGCCAGCAGCCAAGTGGGACAGACCTTCTCCTATGGCTACACCTTC.

This clone was seen only a few times. The chain carries TRBV6-1 and TRBJ2-3; D gene unclear. Trimming took 1 base from V and 4 from J, leaving 9 bases between them. CDR1 and CDR2 (germline): MNHNS, SASEGT. The CDR3 sequence is 14 residues long. CDR3 sequence reads: CASSEGAGSDTQYF. The CDR3 DNA follows: TGTGCCAGCAGTGAAGGAGCCGGTTCAGATACGCAGTATTTT.

This clone was counted a single time. The gene calls are TRBV6-5 and TRBJ2-5, with 7 bases matching TRBD1. From germline, CDR1 is MNHEY and CDR2 SVGAGI. V trimming: 2 bases; J trimming: 5 bases; junction bases outside the gene matches: 8. There are 15 residues in the CDR3. Written as DNA, the CDR3 is TGTGCCAGCAGTTACCTGACTACAGGGGCCGAGACCCAGTACTTC. Protein: CASSYLTTGAETQYF.

The rearrangement joins TRBV19 to TRBJ1-2, with D tentatively TRBD1 (5 bases). The CDR3 contains 12 residues. The V end was cut by 4 bases, the J end by 6 bases, with 9 bases between. Germline CDR1 LNHDA, CDR2 SQIVND (reference sequence). The CDR3 spells CASSRGGHGYTF. The CDR3, as DNA: TGTGCCAGTAGTAGGGGGGGACATGGCTACACCTTC.

The chain uses TRBV19 and TRBJ2-3, with 8 bases matching TRBD2. Trimming removed 11 bases from V and 5 bases from J; junction bases left unmatched: 3. The CDR3 covers 11 residues. The germline V gene encodes CDR1 LNHDA and CDR2 SQIVND (reference sequence). The CDR3 sequence: CASGGGDTQYF. The CDR3 DNA reads as TGTGCCTCGGGAGGGGGAGATACGCAGTATTTT.

The chain is built from TRBV5-6 and TRBJ2-7, with D tentatively TRBD1 (5 bases). Looked up from germline, CDR1 is SGHDT and CDR2 is YYEEEE. The CDR3 length is 16 residues. V gave up 1 base and J gave up 3 bases, with 17 bases separating them. CDR3 in DNA: TGTGCCAGCAGCTTGTTGATGGGCAGGGAAGGCTACGAGCAGTACTTC. The encoded protein is CASSLLMGREGYEQYF. The complete variable domain, with remaining parts taken from reference TRBV5-6 and TRBJ2-7, reads DAGVTQSPTHLIKTRGQQVTLRCSPKSGHDTVSWYQQALGQGPQFIFQYYEEEERQRGNFPDRFSGHQFPNYSSELNVNALLLGDSALYLCASSLLMGREGYEQYFGPGTRLTVT.

CDR3 region: CASSPRTSGRSETQYF. The CDR3 DNA follows: TGTGCCAGCAGCCCAAGGACTAGCGGGAGGTCAGAGACCCAGTACTTC. The V and J genes are TRBV5-4 and TRBJ2-5, with 14 bases that match TRBD2. CDR3 length equals 16 residues. Trimming took 4 bases from V and 4 from J; bases not matched to a gene: 6. Germline lookup yields CDR1 SGHNT and CDR2 YYREEE (reference sequence).

The gene calls are TRBV6-5 and TRBJ1-6; D might be TRBD1 (6 bases). The germline V gene encodes CDR1 MNHEY and CDR2 SVGAGI. This CDR3 comprises 13 residues. V lost 6 bases and J 10 bases, leaving 13 bases between the germline ends. The CDR3 is CASRQGLRSPLHF. DNA for the CDR3: TGTGCCAGCAGACAGGGTCTCAGATCACCCCTCCACTTT.

The chain links TRBV11-2 to TRBJ2-7; perhaps TRBD1 as D (6 bases). Trimming took off 1 base at V and 5 bases at J, with 12 bases between the two ends. The germline gives CDR1 SGHAT, CDR2 FQNNGV. The CDR3 covers 14 residues. CDR3 in amino acids: CASSLVGDTDEQYF. The DNA of the CDR3 is TGTGCCAGCAGCTTAGTGGGGGACACGGACGAGCAGTACTTC.

In its sample, this clone was seen a few times. V usage is TRBV6-5 and J usage is TRBJ2-7; 9 bases fit TRBD1. This CDR3 is built from 15 residues. CDR1 MNHEY and CDR2 SVGAGI come from the germline V gene. J lost 2 bases, V lost 4 bases, and 6 bases had no gene match. CDR3 sequence reads: CASSSSGTGTYEQYF. The CDR3 DNA reads as TGTGCCAGCAGTTCGTCCGGGACAGGGACCTACGAGCAGTACTTC.

This clone was detected only a few times. The chain is built from TRBV3-1 (or the pseudogene TRBV3-2) and TRBJ1-2; no clear D gene. Germline V gene sequence: CDR1 LGHDT, CDR2 YNNKEL (reference sequence). With 4 bases removed from V and 4 bases from J, the gap between germline ends came to 25 bases. The CDR3 sequence is 18 residues long. The chain's CDR3 is CASSLDGVGGSSLYGYTF. The CDR3 region has the DNA TGTGCCAGCAGCCTAGACGGGGTGGGAGGGAGTTCCCTCTATGGCTACACCTTC.

The V gene is TRBV30, the J gene TRBJ2-7, with D tentatively TRBD2 (7 bases). CDR1 and CDR2 (germline): GTSNPN, SVGIG (reference sequence). The CDR3 spans 14 residues. V was shortened by 0 bases and J by 2 bases, with 11 bases between the two germline ends. The CDR3 loop reads CAWSVGGVTYEQYF. CDR3 DNA sequence: TGTGCCTGGAGTGTAGGGGGGGTCACCTACGAGCAGTACTTC.

V and J are TRBV19 and TRBJ2-1, with D perhaps TRBD2 (6 bases). From germline, CDR1 is LNHDA and CDR2 SQIVND (reference sequence). Trimming shortened V by 7 bases and J by 14 bases, and 15 bases separated the two germline ends. The CDR3 consists of 11 residues. The CDR3 sequence: CASTQAGMEFF. The DNA for the CDR3 is TGTGCCAGTACGCAGGCGGGGATGGAGTTCTTC. Drawing the rest from reference TRBV19 and TRBJ2-1, the complete variable domain is DGGITQSPKYLFRKEGQNVTLSCEQNLNHDAMYWYRQDPGQGLRLIYYSQIVNDFQKGDIAEGYSVSREKKESFPLTVTSAQKNPTAFYLCASTQAGMEFFGPGTRLTVL.

This chain joins TRBV6-6 and TRBJ2-2, with D unclear. This CDR3 has 15 amino acids. Germline V gene data show CDR1 as MNHNY and CDR2 as SVGAGI (reference sequence). Trimming removed 6 bases from V and 4 bases from J, with 15 bases in between. CDR3 bases: TGTGCCAGCAGCCCTTCTATCTCTGCCACCGGGGAGCTGTTTTTT. Residues: CASSPSISATGELFF.